The 21 T cell receptor beta chains listed next were all sequenced from one sample in a study of blood T cell repertoires in COVID-19. Repertoires were generated with immunoSEQ multiplex PCR, while TCRdb's copy carries only in-frame clones and drops some. The profile shows about 480,000 clones, 88% of them singletons. The sequenced material came from PBMCs or T cells enriched from blood (not recorded which). These TCRs come from a woman in her 40s who had recovered from COVID-19.

The chain employs TRBV12-3 or TRBV12-4 and TRBJ1-3; D call uncertain. V was cut by 6 bases and J by 0 bases, with 6 bases left in between. CDR3 length: 13 amino acids. The CDR3 DNA reads as TGTGCCAGCAGATCTTCCTCTGGAAACACCATATATTTT. Translation: CASRSSSGNTIYF.

The chain joins TRBV6-5 to TRBJ1-2, with D possibly TRBD1 on 5 matching bases. Trimming took off 6 bases at V and 8 bases at J, with 13 bases between the two ends. CDR1 is MNHEY, CDR2 SVGAGI, per germline. This CDR3 comprises 12 residues. This chain's CDR3 is CASRKPGGGYTF. The CDR3 DNA reads TGTGCCAGCAGAAAACCGGGGGGAGGCTACACCTTC.

This clone was recorded once. V is TRBV13 and J is TRBJ1-2; possible D gene TRBD1, 5 bases. The germline V gene has CDR1 PRHDT and CDR2 FYEKMQ (reference sequence). The CDR3 runs 17 residues. Between the trimmed V and J ends, which lost 5 bases and 4 bases, there was a span of 23 bases. CDR3 region: CASSPIGQGYLVYGYTF. The CDR3 DNA follows: TGTGCCAGCAGCCCCATCGGGCAGGGTTATTTAGTCTATGGCTACACCTTC.

The sample holds a few counts of this clone. V and J are TRBV7-2 and TRBJ2-5; D might be TRBD1 (6 bases). V lost 7 bases to trimming and J lost 7 bases, with 19 bases between them. This CDR3 has 14 residues. Germline lookup yields CDR1 SGHTA and CDR2 FQGNSA. CDR3 residues: CASTLNRDHRTQYF. Written as DNA, the CDR3 is TGTGCCAGCACCCTGAACAGGGATCATCGGACCCAGTACTTC.

The rearrangement joins TRBV24-1 to TRBJ1-2; D not certain. V was shortened by 4 bases and J by 4 bases, with 18 bases between the two germline ends. Germline V gene lookup returns CDR1 KGHDR and CDR2 SFDVKD. This CDR3 contains 16 residues. The CDR3 loop is CATSDRREGAIYGYTF. CDR3 DNA sequence: TGTGCCACCAGTGACCGCCGAGAGGGCGCAATCTATGGCTACACCTTC.

The V gene is TRBV19, the J gene TRBJ2-7; 12 nucleotides line up with TRBD2. CDR1 is LNHDA and CDR2 is SQIVND in the germline V gene (reference sequence). CDR3 length: 16 amino acids. The ends lost 5 bases at V and 0 bases at J; junction bases unmatched: 5. CDR3 nucleotide sequence: TGTGCCAGTAGTTCCACGACTAGCGGGAGCTCCTACGAGCAGTACTTC. Its translation is CASSSTTSGSSYEQYF.

V gene TRBV5-1 combines with J gene TRBJ2-7; maybe TRBD2 (6 bases). V was pared by 1 base and J by 5 bases, with 22 bases between. Germline V gene data show CDR1 as SGHRS and CDR2 as YFSETQ. The CDR3 spans 17 residues. As DNA, the CDR3 is TGCGCCAGCAGCTTGACGCGGTGGCTAGCTGGGGGGAACGAGCAGTACTTC. Residues: CASSLTRWLAGGNEQYF.

This chain links TRBV29-1 with TRBJ2-5, with 7 bases matching TRBD2. This CDR3 region has 13 residues. Germline-derived CDR1 and CDR2 are SQVTM and ANQGSEA. V was clipped by 3 bases and J by 9 bases; unmatched bases: 10. DNA of the CDR3: TGCAGCGTTGAGGCCGACCAACGGGGGGCCCAGTACTTC. Translating it yields CSVEADQRGAQYF. The entire variable domain, with the rest obtained from reference TRBV29-1 and TRBJ2-5, is as follows: SAVISQKPSRDICQRGTSLTIQCQVDSQVTMMFWYRQQPGQSLTLIATANQGSEATYESGFVIDKFPISRPNLTFSTLTVSNMSPEDSSIYLCSVEADQRGAQYFGPGTRLLVL.

At least ten counts were recorded for this clone. This rearrangement joins TRBV7-9 to TRBJ1-2; D not certain. This CDR3 comprises 11 residues. Germline V gene lookup returns CDR1 SEHNR and CDR2 FQNEAQ (reference sequence). The V gene lost 4 bases and the J gene lost 5 bases, with 5 bases spanning the gap. The CDR3 here is CASSSTYGYTF. CDR3 bases: TGTGCCAGCAGCTCCACATATGGCTACACCTTC. Using reference TRBV7-9 and TRBJ1-2 for the parts outside the CDR3, the full variable domain is DTGVSQNPRHKITKRGQNVTFRCDPISEHNRLYWYRQTLGQGPEFLTYFQNEAQLEKSRLLSDRFSAERPKGSFSTLEIQRTEQGDSAMYLCASSSTYGYTFGSGTRLTVV.

The chain employs TRBV19 and TRBJ2-1; a possible D gene is TRBD1 (5 bases). CDR1 and CDR2 from the germline V gene are LNHDA and SQIVND (reference sequence). This CDR3 region has 14 residues. V was pared by 5 bases and J by 2 bases, with 10 bases between. CDR3 coding DNA: TGTGCCAGTAGTCCACAGGCGGCCTACAATGAGCAGTTCTTC. This encodes CASSPQAAYNEQFF. The whole variable domain, remainder taken from reference TRBV19 and TRBJ2-1, is DGGITQSPKYLFRKEGQNVTLSCEQNLNHDAMYWYRQDPGQGLRLIYYSQIVNDFQKGDIAEGYSVSREKKESFPLTVTSAQKNPTAFYLCASSPQAAYNEQFFGPGTRLTVL.

V gene TRBV5-1 combines with J gene TRBJ2-5; 10 bases line up with TRBD1. This CDR3 spans 13 amino acids. The germline V gene has CDR1 SGHRS and CDR2 YFSETQ. With V trimmed by 5 bases and J by 4 bases, 2 bases remained unmatched. The CDR3 region is CASRRDRGETQYF. CDR3 in DNA: TGCGCCAGCAGGAGGGACAGGGGAGAGACCCAGTACTTC. The full variable domain, with the rest looked up from reference TRBV5-1 and TRBJ2-5, is KAGVTQTPRYLIKTRGQQVTLSCSPISGHRSVSWYQQTPGQGLQFLFEYFSETQRNKGNFPGRFSGRQFSNSRSEMNVSTLELGDSALYLCASRRDRGETQYFGPGTRLLVL.

The chain joins TRBV3-1 (or the pseudogene TRBV3-2) to TRBJ2-2; D remains ambiguous. CDR1 and CDR2 (germline): LGHDT, YNNKEL (reference sequence). Trimming pared 4 bases from V and 9 bases from J, leaving 9 bases between. The CDR3 length is 12 residues. The CDR3 reads CASSPTYRELFF. CDR3 coding DNA: TGTGCCAGCAGCCCTACCTACCGGGAGCTGTTTTTT.

J is TRBJ1-6 and V is TRBV9; TRBD1 is a possible D gene (5 bases). The CDR3 is 16 residues long. V dropped 0 bases and J dropped 0 bases, with 7 bases sitting between them. Germline V gene lookup returns CDR1 SGDLS and CDR2 YYNGEE. CDR3 nucleotide sequence: TGTGCCAGCAGCGTAGACAGGAGCTCCTATAATTCACCCCTCCACTTT. Amino acid sequence: CASSVDRSSYNSPLHF.

CDR3 sequence reads: CATSREQGTNEKLFF. CDR3 sequence (DNA): TGTGCCACCAGCAGGGAACAGGGAACTAATGAAAAACTGTTTTTT. V is TRBV15 and J is TRBJ1-4; D perhaps matches TRBD1 (6 bases). Germline CDR1 and CDR2: LNHNV and YYDKDF (reference sequence). The V end lost 3 bases, the J end lost 1 base, and 9 bases lay between the germline ends. The CDR3 runs 15 residues.

J is TRBJ1-1 and V is TRBV30, with D possibly matching TRBD1 (6 bases). Trimming cost V 2 bases and J 8 bases, with 21 bases left between them. This CDR3 is 15 amino acids long. The germline V gene encodes CDR1 GTSNPN and CDR2 SVGIG (reference sequence). This chain's CDR3 is CAWSLPPPGGREAFF. The CDR3 DNA reads TGTGCCTGGAGTCTCCCACCCCCCGGGGGGCGCGAAGCTTTCTTT.

V is TRBV27 and J is TRBJ2-5; the match to TRBD1 covers 8 bases. Germline V gene data show CDR1 as MNHEY and CDR2 as SMNVEV (reference sequence). The CDR3 has 14 residues. J lost 5 bases, V lost 1 base, and 3 bases had no gene match. The CDR3 loop is CASSLWPGGETQYF. The CDR3 bases are TGTGCCAGCAGTTTATGGCCAGGGGGCGAGACCCAGTACTTC.

The chain links TRBV6-5 to TRBJ2-5; 8 bases align to TRBD1. J gave up 3 bases and V 6 bases, and 9 bases lay outside the gene matches. Germline V gives CDR1 MNHEY, CDR2 SVGAGI. The CDR3 length is 15 residues. The CDR3 nucleotides read TGTGCCAGCAGCGGGACAGGAGCTAACAAAGAGACCCAGTACTTC. Protein sequence: CASSGTGANKETQYF.

The rearrangement uses TRBV6-2 or TRBV6-3 and TRBJ2-2, with 12 bases matching TRBD2. Germline V gene lookup returns CDR1 MNHEY and CDR2 SVGEGT. This CDR3 is built from 17 residues. The ends lost 0 bases at V and 6 bases at J; junction bases unmatched: 5. The CDR3 region is CASSYSGLAGGPGELFF. The CDR3 DNA reads as TGTGCCAGCAGTTACTCGGGCCTAGCGGGAGGGCCCGGGGAGCTGTTTTTT.

V usage is TRBV28 and J usage is TRBJ2-7, with TRBD1 matching over 8 bases. The length of the CDR3 is 22 residues. J lost 3 bases, V lost 6 bases, and 31 bases had no gene match. Germline V CDR1 and CDR2: MDHEN, SYDVKM. The CDR3 is CASRARGLRGRLGSGLGYEQYF. DNA of the CDR3: TGTGCCAGCAGAGCTCGGGGGCTCAGGGGGCGACTAGGCAGTGGTTTGGGCTACGAGCAGTACTTC.

This clone was counted a few times. V usage is TRBV5-1 and J usage is TRBJ1-1; 8 nucleotides agree with TRBD1. The CDR3 has 16 residues. V shed 0 bases, J shed 8 bases, and the junction held 12 bases outside the gene matches. Germline V lookup: CDR1 SGHRS, CDR2 YFSETQ. The CDR3 DNA reads as TGCGCCAGCAGCTTGGAAGGCAGGGGGCTGAGTACGGAAGCTTTCTTT. Residues: CASSLEGRGLSTEAFF.

The chain recombines TRBV28 with TRBJ2-7; 9 bases align to TRBD1. The junction had 10 bases not matched to a gene; V was cut back by 5 bases and J by 5 bases. From germline, CDR1 is MDHEN and CDR2 SYDVKM. This CDR3 comprises 15 residues. The CDR3 DNA reads TGTGCCAGCAGTCCTCCCGGGACAGGGAGGAACGAGCAGTACTTC. It yields the protein CASSPPGTGRNEQYF.